The sequence of this T cell receptor (beta chain) was determined in a study of CD8 T cells in ankylosing spondylitis. Findings and limits, study-wide: Significantly higher representation of disease-linked clones was reported for matched ankylosing spondylitis synovial fluid. Past studies reported some motif variants in reactive arthritis synovial fluid and blood. The study identified a TCR beta motif of under ten highly homologous variants that appeared characteristic of ankylosing spondylitis blood.

On this clonotype itself: Its antigen is not known.

The CDR3 has 14 residues. The V end lost 7 bases, the J end lost 3 bases, and 13 bases lay between the germline ends. Germline CDR1 reads PRHDT; CDR2 reads FYEKMQ (reference sequence). Preparation of TCR beta libraries was done by quantitative 5'-RACE with molecular barcodes. TCRdb re-called the 5' RACE reads with MiXCR, one entry per CDR3 protein. Among 500,000 to 550,000 distinct CDR3 sequences listed, about 12% were seen once. The TCR originated in a male donor with ankylosing spondylitis. The chain has TRBV13 and TRBJ2-1; D possibly corresponds to TRBD2 (7 bases). The sequencing sample was made of blood, either unsorted or a sorted T cell fraction (not recorded which). The CDR3 DNA reads as TGTGCCAGCACCCGGGGAGGGGGCTACAATGAGCAGTTCTTC. This encodes CASTRGGGYNEQFF.